This TCR beta chain was identified in a study of beta chain features in type 1 diabetes. Overall study context: Sorted cells numbering around 100,000,000 were examined across all samples. General observations from the study: Patients with type 1 diabetes carried fewer insertions and had more deletions at their VDJ junctions. Significant though moderate, a shortening of TCRB CDR3s appeared in all four CD4+ subsets of Type 1 diabetes patients.

This clone was seen a handful of times. Its antigen is as yet unknown. What was sequenced were expressed TCRB transcripts, since all of the isolated RNA had been reverse transcribed. Read counts averaged around 4 million for samples of naive, central memory and regulatory T cells. Sequenced by immunoSEQ multiplex PCR; TCRdb stores in-frame clones only, minus some. The sample lists 900,000 or so clones, roughly 17% occurring once. The J segment lost 7 bases and the V segment lost 0 bases, leaving 21 bases of the junction unmatched. CDR3 length: 21 residues. Germline assignment: CDR1 SGHTA and CDR2 FQGNSA.

What was sequenced was naive CD4+ T cells from blood. The genes are TRBV7-2 and TRBJ2-1; TRBD2 agrees at 10 bases. This sequence originates from a woman aged 18-35 years in good health. In nucleotides, the CDR3 is TGTGCCAGCAGCTTAGCCATTAGCAGGACTAGCGGAGGGGCAGCGAGGAATGAGCAGTTCTTC. It yields the protein CASSLAISRTSGGAARNEQFF.